This TCR beta chain was identified during a study of post-analysis software for immune sequencing data. Study context: The cohort encompassed relapsing-remitting, secondary progressive and progressive-relapsing multiple sclerosis disease courses. General study findings and limits: Included in a set of about 5 TRBV segments more frequent in patients than controls were TRBV5-6, TRBV5-1 and TRBV20-1. In multiple sclerosis, normalized Chao1 diversity was significantly below that of controls. F measure grouped same-batch samples tightly together.

CDR3 length equals 16 residues. CDR1 is MNHNS and CDR2 is SASEGT in the germline V gene. As regards this clonotype: Antigen unknown.

TCR beta cDNA libraries had unique molecular identifiers. Each batch of roughly 0.95 to 10 million T cells produced 500,000 to 600,000 cDNA molecules. MiXCR was run by TCRdb on the PCR reads, yielding one entry per CDR3 protein. Counted here are 740,000 or so distinct CDR3 sequences, about 53% occurring once; the ten biggest clones make up approximately 4.3%. The TCR originated in a girl under 18 with multiple sclerosis. The J gene is TRBJ2-4, the V gene TRBV6-1; TRBD1 matches 9 bases. Matching the DNA end better, TRBJ2-7 makes the J call doubtful. Sequencing was done on a sample of blood. The DNA of the CDR3 is TGTGCCAGCAGTGACCTCCGGGACAGGGAGTCCTACGAGCAGTACTTC. Translating gives CASSDLRDRESYEQYF.